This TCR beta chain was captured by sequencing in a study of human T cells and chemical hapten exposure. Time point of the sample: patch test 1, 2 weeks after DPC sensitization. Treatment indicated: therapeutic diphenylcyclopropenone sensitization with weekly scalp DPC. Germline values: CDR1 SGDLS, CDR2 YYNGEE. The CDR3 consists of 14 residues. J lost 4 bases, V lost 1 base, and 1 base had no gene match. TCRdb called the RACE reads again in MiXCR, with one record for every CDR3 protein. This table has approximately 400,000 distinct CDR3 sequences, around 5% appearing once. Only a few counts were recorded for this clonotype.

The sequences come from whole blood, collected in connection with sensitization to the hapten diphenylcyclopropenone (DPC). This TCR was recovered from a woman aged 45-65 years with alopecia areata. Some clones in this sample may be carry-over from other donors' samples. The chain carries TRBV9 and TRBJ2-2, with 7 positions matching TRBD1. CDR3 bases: TGTGCCAGCAGCGTATGGGACAGCACCGGGGAGCTGTTTTTT. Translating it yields CASSVWDSTGELFF.